This T cell receptor beta chain was sequenced in a study of blood T cell repertoires in COVID-19. Overall study context: There were acute and convalescent COVID-19 samples, and they came from the United States, Italy and Spain. T cells, B-cell-depleted T cells, or PBMCs supplied cDNA or gDNA.

This clone has just one count. Authors' analysis steps: Reference gene primers were amplified, and this amplification served to estimate nucleated cell counts. This table comes from immunoSEQ multiplex PCR, and its TCRdb copy is limited to in-frame clones, with some not included. V and J calls and clone size are copied from that table; D and trimming were computed from the DNA. The sample lists about 75,000 clones; more than 65% were seen once. Per the germline V gene, CDR1 is MNHNY and CDR2 is SVGAGI (reference sequence). The junction had 13 bases not matched to a gene; V was cut back by 6 bases and J by 5 bases. This CDR3 region has 16 residues.

Sequenced material: peripheral blood. This chain joins TRBV6-6 and TRBJ2-7, with 10 positions matching TRBD2. The TCR sequence derives from a woman over 75 with active or convalescent COVID-19. The CDR3 loop is CASRPIGSGRANEQYF. CDR3 nucleotide sequence: TGTGCCAGCAGACCCATAGGAAGCGGGAGGGCCAACGAGCAGTACTTC.